This T cell receptor beta chain was found in a study of glioma-infiltrating T cells after dendritic cell vaccination. Study summary: Glioblastoma patients came from Phase I and II dendritic cell vaccination trials. Monocyte-derived dendritic cells, cultured roughly 7 days with IL-4 and GM-CSF, were pulsed with autologous tumor lysate.

Germline V gene lookup returns CDR1 KGHSH and CDR2 LQKENI. The CDR3 is made up of 15 amino acids. With V trimmed by 2 bases and J by 8 bases, 5 bases remained unmatched. A few counts support this clone. As yet, its antigen is unknown. Amplification used 60 V beta primers and 13 J beta primers. Measured with immunoSEQ multiplex PCR; TCRdb has only the in-frame clones, and not every one. The sample shows under 100,000 clones, around 80% of them seen only once. Study-wide points: Survival was not directly related to TCR clonality in these patients.

The sample in question was blood, obtained before dendritic cell vaccination. The chain links TRBV18 to TRBJ1-6; 8 bases map to TRBD1. The receptor comes from a human donor with glioblastoma. CDR3 loop: CASSPGDRTDSPLHF. In nucleotides, the CDR3 is TGTGCCAGCTCACCAGGGGACAGGACGGATTCACCCCTCCACTTT.